This TCR beta chain is from a study of shared clonotypes between healthy human individuals. Whole-study context: Aged 18 to 49, the donors were two women and three men.

The repertoire was sequenced with immunoSEQ multiplex PCR; TCRdb's copy has only in-frame clones and lacks some. This sample carries over 750,000 clones, approximately 96% of them seen once, and the ten largest clones take less than 0.25%. In this sample, this clone turned up once. The CDR3 totals 15 residues. Germline values: CDR1 SGHDN, CDR2 FVKESK. Trimming took off 0 bases at V and 4 bases at J, with 12 bases between the two ends. Selected positively for CCR7 and CD45RO-negative, naive CD8 cells excluded terminally differentiated effector memory CD45RA+ cells. The receptor's source is a man younger than 40 in good health. The specimen was naive CD8+ T cells sorted from blood. This chain links TRBV14 with TRBJ2-5; D is perhaps TRBD2 (5 bases). The CDR3 DNA follows: TGTGCCAGCAGCCAAGAGCCGGGATCGGGAGAGACCCAGTACTTC. Translation gives CASSQEPGSGETQYF. The variable domain in full, with the rest retrieved from reference TRBV14 and TRBJ2-5, is EAGVTQFPSHSVIEKGQTVTLRCDPISGHDNLYWYRRVMGKEIKFLLHFVKESKQDESGMPNNRFLAERTGGTYSTLKVQPAELEDSGVYFCASSQEPGSGETQYFGPGTRLLVL.